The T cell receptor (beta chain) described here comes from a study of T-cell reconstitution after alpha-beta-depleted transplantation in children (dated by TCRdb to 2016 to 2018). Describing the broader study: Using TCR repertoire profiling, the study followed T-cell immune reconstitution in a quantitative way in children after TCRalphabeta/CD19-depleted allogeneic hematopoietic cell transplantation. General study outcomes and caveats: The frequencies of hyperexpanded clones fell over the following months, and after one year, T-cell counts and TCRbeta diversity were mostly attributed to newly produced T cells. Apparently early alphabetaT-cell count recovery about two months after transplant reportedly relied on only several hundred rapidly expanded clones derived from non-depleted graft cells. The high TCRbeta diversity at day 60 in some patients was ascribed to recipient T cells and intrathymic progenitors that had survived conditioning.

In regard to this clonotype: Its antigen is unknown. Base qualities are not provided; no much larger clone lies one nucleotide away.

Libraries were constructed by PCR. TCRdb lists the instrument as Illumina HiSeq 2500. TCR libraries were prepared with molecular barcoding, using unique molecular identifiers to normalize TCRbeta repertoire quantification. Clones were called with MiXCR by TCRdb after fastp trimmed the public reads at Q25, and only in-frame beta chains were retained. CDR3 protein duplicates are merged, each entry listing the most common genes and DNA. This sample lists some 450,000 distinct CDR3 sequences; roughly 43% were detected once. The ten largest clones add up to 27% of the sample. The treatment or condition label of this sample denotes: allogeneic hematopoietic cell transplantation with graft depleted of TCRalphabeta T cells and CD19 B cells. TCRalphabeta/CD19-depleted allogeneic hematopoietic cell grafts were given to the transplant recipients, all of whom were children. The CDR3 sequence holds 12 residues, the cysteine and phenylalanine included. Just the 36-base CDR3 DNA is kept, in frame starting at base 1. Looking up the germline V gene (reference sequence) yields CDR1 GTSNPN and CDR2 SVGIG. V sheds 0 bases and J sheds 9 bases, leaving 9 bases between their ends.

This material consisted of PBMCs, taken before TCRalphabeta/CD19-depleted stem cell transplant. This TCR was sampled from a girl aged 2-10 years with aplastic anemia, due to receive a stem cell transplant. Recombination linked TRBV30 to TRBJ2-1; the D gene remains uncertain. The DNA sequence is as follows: TGTGCCTGGAGTGTAGGAAGCACTGAGCAGTTCTTC. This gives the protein CAWSVGSTEQFF. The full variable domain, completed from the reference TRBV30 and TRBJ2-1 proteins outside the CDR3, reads SQTIHQWPATLVQPVGSPLSLECTVEGTSNPNLYWYRQAAGRGLQLLFYSVGIGQISSEVPQNLSASRPQDRQFILSSKKLLLSDSGFYLCAWSVGSTEQFFGPGTRLTVL.